One and the same sample provided the 20 T cell receptor beta chains below, sequenced in a study of response to subunit inactivated influenza vaccine. TCRdb called the RT-PCR reads again in MiXCR, with one record for every CDR3 protein. The sample lists over 400,000 distinct CDR3 sequences, around 13% seen once, with about 12% in the top ten. The sequencing used PBMCs from blood, collected 35 to 45 days after vaccination. The receptors stem from a man aged 50-59 years who received an inactivated influenza vaccine.

The gene calls are TRBV20-1 and TRBJ1-5; D possibly corresponds to TRBD1 (6 bases). The germline V gene has CDR1 DFQATT and CDR2 SNEGSKA (reference sequence). Trimming removed 3 bases at V and 5 bases at J, with 17 bases between. CDR3 length: 15 amino acids. The CDR3 is CSARETGRKDQPQHF. The CDR3, as DNA: TGCAGTGCTAGGGAAACAGGGAGGAAGGATCAGCCCCAGCATTTT.

In this sample, this clonotype turned up a few times. This chain links TRBV20-1 with TRBJ2-1; 9 bases agree with TRBD2. CDR1 and CDR2 from the germline V gene are DFQATT and SNEGSKA (reference sequence). After removal of 2 bases from V and 9 bases from J, the junction contained 8 bases not matched to a gene. The CDR3 runs 14 residues. The CDR3 loop reads CSARKLAGVGEQFF. The CDR3 DNA reads TGCAGTGCTAGAAAGTTAGCGGGAGTGGGTGAGCAGTTCTTC.

Ten or more counts support this clonotype. J is TRBJ1-1 and V is TRBV29-1; the D is unclear. CDR3 length equals 13 residues. Germline V gene data show CDR1 as SQVTM and CDR2 as ANQGSEA. V was pared by 6 bases and J by 0 bases, with 11 bases between. Here the CDR3 DNA reads TGCAGCGTCCTCCGTCGAATGAACACTGAAGCTTTCTTT. Its translation is CSVLRRMNTEAFF.

This clonotype was detected only a few times. This chain links TRBV29-1 with TRBJ2-1; TRBD2 aligns across 14 bases. The CDR3 is made up of 15 amino acids. Per germline, CDR1 SQVTM and CDR2 ANQGSEA. V lost 6 bases and J lost 9; bases outside the gene matches: 10. The CDR3 DNA reads TGCAGCGTAGGGACTAGCGGGAGTTTTGGTGGTGAGCAGTTCTTC. It specifies CSVGTSGSFGGEQFF.

This sequence joins TRBV5-4 and TRBJ2-5; the match to TRBD1 covers 10 bases. V shed 4 bases and J 2 bases; nucleotides not matched to a gene: 5. Germline CDR1 SGHNT, CDR2 YYREEE (reference sequence). CDR3 length: 15 amino acids. The CDR3, as DNA: TGTGCCAGCAGCGGGGGGGGACAGGGGCAAGAGACCCAGTACTTC. Translating it yields CASSGGGQGQETQYF.

In DNA, the CDR3 is TGCAGTGCTACCCGGACAGGGGAAGAAAAGACCCAGTACTTC. Amino acids: CSATRTGEEKTQYF. The chain links TRBV20-1 to TRBJ2-5; 9 bases map to TRBD1. In germline, CDR1 is DFQATT, CDR2 SNEGSKA (reference sequence). The CDR3 has 14 amino acids. The V gene end was trimmed by 4 bases and the J gene end by 6 bases; junction bases not matched to a gene: 9.

This clonotype was seen more than once but under ten times. The chain couples TRBV6-1 to TRBJ2-5, with TRBD2 matching over 12 bases. CDR1 is MNHNS and CDR2 is SASEGT in the germline V gene. The CDR3 totals 14 residues. V gave up 8 bases and J gave up 1 base; unmatched junction bases: 2. The CDR3 sequence is CASWGLAGQETQYF. Here the CDR3 DNA reads TGTGCCAGCTGGGGACTAGCGGGCCAAGAGACCCAGTACTTC.

This clonotype has a handful of counts. The chain is built from TRBV7-2 and TRBJ2-1; tentative D call: TRBD1 (5 bases). The CDR3 spans 15 residues. Trimming took 4 bases from V and 3 from J, leaving 13 bases between them. Germline CDR1 reads SGHTA; CDR2 reads FQGNSA. CDR3 region: CASSSHWTLYNEQFF. The DNA for the CDR3 is TGTGCCAGCAGCTCCCACTGGACACTCTACAATGAGCAGTTCTTC. Full variable domain (outside the CDR3, taken from reference TRBV7-2 and TRBJ2-1): GAGVSQSPSNKVTEKGKDVELRCDPISGHTALYWYRQSLGQGLEFLIYFQGNSAPDKSGLPSDRFSAERTGGSVSTLTIQRTQQEDSAVYLCASSSHWTLYNEQFFGPGTRLTVL.

This clonotype was seen more than once but under ten times. This chain joins TRBV5-8 and TRBJ2-1, with TRBD2 matching over 14 bases. V lost 3 bases, J lost 8 bases, and 7 bases stayed unmatched. Germline values: CDR1 SGHTS, CDR2 YDEGEE. The CDR3 contains 16 residues. CDR3 bases: TGTGCCAGCAGCTACTCCTCGGGACTAGCGGGAGATGAGCAGTTCTTC. Translating gives CASSYSSGLAGDEQFF.

This clonotype was detected ten times or more. This chain joins TRBV10-3 and TRBJ2-7; D is unresolved. CDR3 length equals 13 residues. The V end lost 3 bases, the J end lost 7 bases, and 13 bases lay between the germline ends. The V gene's germline CDR1 is ENHRY and CDR2 SYGVKD. The CDR3, as DNA: TGTGCCATCAGTGACCCCCCGTCGCGGGAGCAGTACTTC. This translates into CAISDPPSREQYF.

The chain carries TRBV4-1 and TRBJ2-6, with D unresolved. Trimming removed 4 bases from V and 0 bases from J, with 16 bases in between. Germline V lookup: CDR1 MGHRA, CDR2 YSYEKL. This CDR3 has 18 amino acids. CDR3 coding DNA: TGCGCCAGCAGCCCCCTGTGGGTACTGGACTCTGGGGCCAACGTCCTGACTTTC. Translation gives CASSPLWVLDSGANVLTF.

This clonotype was counted only a few times. This chain links TRBV15 with TRBJ1-2; 8 nucleotides match TRBD1. V lost 1 base, J lost 2 bases, and 3 bases stayed unmatched. The CDR3 consists of 15 residues. Germline lookup yields CDR1 LNHNV and CDR2 YYDKDF (reference sequence). The CDR3 loop reads CATSRGRTGNYGYTF. The CDR3, as DNA: TGTGCCACCAGCAGAGGAAGGACAGGGAACTATGGCTACACCTTC.

This clonotype showed up many times. The CDR3 sequence: CASSAGLYEQYF. In DNA, the CDR3 is TGTGCCAGCAGTGCGGGGCTATACGAGCAGTACTTC. J is TRBJ2-7 and V is TRBV12-3 or TRBV12-4; perhaps TRBD2 as D (6 bases). This CDR3 comprises 12 residues. The V and J ends lost 5 bases and 4 bases respectively, with 9 bases between them.

This clonotype turned up a few times. This chain connects TRBV28 to TRBJ2-7; 9 bases fit TRBD1. V was pared by 4 bases and J by 3 bases, with 4 bases of the junction left unmatched. The germline CDR1 and CDR2 sequences are MDHEN and SYDVKM. The CDR3 contains 14 residues. This CDR3 is CASSSPGQGYEQYF. The DNA of the CDR3 is TGTGCCAGCAGTTCACCGGGACAGGGCTACGAGCAGTACTTC.

CDR3 loop: CSATRDFGNQPQHF. The CDR3 coding sequence is TGCAGTGCCACCAGGGACTTCGGCAATCAGCCCCAGCATTTT. The chain employs TRBV20-1 and TRBJ1-5; a possible D gene is TRBD1 (5 bases). The V gene's germline CDR1 is DFQATT and CDR2 SNEGSKA (reference sequence). Trimming left V 6 bases short and J 2 bases short, with 14 bases between. The CDR3 is made up of 14 amino acids.

The CDR3, as DNA: TGTGCCAGCAGCTTTTTCGGGGGCCCCCAAGAGACCCAGTACTTC. As protein: CASSFFGGPQETQYF. The genes are TRBV5-4 and TRBJ2-5, with D perhaps matching TRBD1 or TRBD2 (6 bases each). Germline values: CDR1 SGHNT, CDR2 YYREEE (reference sequence). The CDR3 sequence is 15 residues long. The V and J ends lost 2 bases and 1 base respectively, with 12 bases between them.

The table lists this clonotype with many counts. The CDR3 coding sequence is TGTGCCAGCAGCTCGGGACAGAGCTCCACAGATACGCAGTATTTT. Translation gives CASSSGQSSTDTQYF. The V and J genes are TRBV7-7 and TRBJ2-3, with 7 bases matching TRBD1. V was clipped by 4 bases and J by 2 bases; unmatched bases: 6. The CDR3 sequence is 15 residues long. The germline gives CDR1 SSHAT, CDR2 FNYEAQ (reference sequence).

There are a few counts of this clonotype. V and J are TRBV27 and TRBJ2-2, with a weak D call TRBD1 (5 bases). The germline gives CDR1 MNHEY, CDR2 SMNVEV (reference sequence). Trimming left V 7 bases short and J 2 bases short, with 14 bases between. The CDR3 sequence is 15 residues long. The CDR3 region has the DNA TGTGCCAGCACCCCTCTCGACAGAAACACCGGGGAGCTGTTTTTT. This translates into CASTPLDRNTGELFF.

This clonotype showed up many times. This chain joins TRBV10-3 and TRBJ2-2, with no clear D. There are 16 residues in the CDR3. Germline V CDR1 and CDR2: ENHRY, SYGVKD. The V end lost 2 bases, the J end lost 6 bases, and 16 bases lay between the germline ends. This chain's CDR3 is CAISEKELIISGELFF. In nucleotides, the CDR3 is TGTGCCATCAGTGAGAAAGAACTAATAATCTCCGGGGAGCTGTTTTTT.

This clonotype has just a few counts. This sequence joins TRBV6-2 or TRBV6-3 and TRBJ1-5, with D possibly being TRBD1 (5 bases). Deletions cut 3 bases from V and 0 bases from J, with 12 bases between. The CDR3 sequence is 16 residues long. Germline loops: CDR1 MNHEY, CDR2 SVGEGT. CDR3 region: CASSYGGTYSNQPQHF. CDR3 nucleotides: TGTGCCAGCAGTTATGGGGGGACCTATAGCAATCAGCCCCAGCATTTT.